The entry below describes one T cell receptor (beta chain). These data originate in a study of T cell responses to AZD1222 COVID-19 vaccine. Assay: immunoSEQ multiplex PCR; the TCRdb copy retains only in-frame clones and omits some. The sample lists some 140,000 clones, more than 85% seen once, with roughly 3.1% in the top ten. The germline V gene has CDR1 MNHEY and CDR2 SMNVEV (reference sequence). The ends were cut back, 4 bases at V and 4 bases at J, with 16 bases in the middle. This CDR3 is built from 15 residues. The sequence came from an adult in good health. The specimen was peripheral blood, collected on day 0 of AZD1222 vaccination. This chain joins TRBV27 and TRBJ1-1, with D unresolved. The CDR3 here is CASSSRAGWGTEAFF. CDR3 nucleotide sequence: TGTGCCAGCAGTTCGAGGGCGGGTTGGGGCACTGAAGCTTTCTTT.